Below are 25 T cell receptor beta chains sequenced from a single sample in a study of T cell repertoires in cytomegalovirus infection. TCRdb reanalysed the reads using MiXCR and keeps one entry per CDR3 protein. The sample has some 50,000 distinct CDR3 sequences, over 20% seen once. Antigen specificity for these receptors is unknown. Sequences were derived from CD8+ T cells from cultured PBMCs, sampled from culture after CMV antigen stimulation. Source of these receptors: a human donor in good health (CMV status not recorded). Some clones in this sample may be carry-over from other donors' samples.

V and J are TRBV27 and TRBJ2-1; 16 nucleotides align to TRBD2. The CDR3 runs to 15 residues. Trimming removed 5 bases from V and 12 bases from J; junction bases left unmatched: 7. Germline lookup yields CDR1 MNHEY and CDR2 SMNVEV (reference sequence). CDR3 nucleotides: TGTGCCAGCAGTCCCGGGACTAGCGGGAGGGGAGGGCAGTTCTTC. Translation gives CASSPGTSGRGGQFF.

This clonotype has only a few counts. The chain links TRBV6-5 to TRBJ2-1; D gene uncertain. This CDR3 has 14 residues. V was trimmed by 5 bases and J by 7 bases, leaving 15 bases between them. CDR1 is MNHEY, CDR2 SVGAGI, per germline. The CDR3 coding sequence is TGTGCCAGCAGTCAACGGGCCCTTAAGAATGAGCAGTTCTTC. Translated: CASSQRALKNEQFF.

This clonotype was found a few times. The rearrangement joins TRBV7-8 to TRBJ2-1; the D is unclear. Germline-derived CDR1 and CDR2 are SGHVS and FQNEAQ. The CDR3 is 11 amino acids. V lost 8 bases and J lost 9, with 11 bases in between. CDR3 bases: TGTGCCAGCGGCCCCCTAAGTGAGCAGTTCTTC. Translated: CASGPLSEQFF.

This clonotype has only a few counts. The rearrangement joins TRBV12-3 or TRBV12-4 to TRBJ1-2; the D is unclear. The V and J ends lost 2 bases and 5 bases respectively, with 9 bases between them. The CDR3 runs 13 residues. DNA of the CDR3: TGTGCCAGCAGTTTACAGGTTGCTTATGGCTACACCTTC. This codes for CASSLQVAYGYTF.

This clonotype was detected only a few times. V and J are TRBV7-9 and TRBJ2-7; D perhaps matches TRBD1 (5 bases). Per germline, CDR1 SEHNR and CDR2 FQNEAQ (reference sequence). The ends were cut back, 5 bases at V and 3 bases at J, with 11 bases in the middle. The CDR3 spans 13 residues. The CDR3 sequence: CASSPKGFYEQYF. The CDR3 nucleotides read TGTGCCAGCAGCCCGAAGGGGTTCTACGAGCAGTACTTC.

The V gene is TRBV29-1, the J gene TRBJ2-5; D is unresolved. With 0 bases removed from V and 4 bases from J, the gap between germline ends came to 12 bases. The CDR3 covers 14 residues. Germline V gene sequence: CDR1 SQVTM, CDR2 ANQGSEA. The CDR3 region has the DNA TGCAGCGTTGAAGATCTAGGTTCGGGAGAGACCCAGTACTTC. It encodes CSVEDLGSGETQYF.

The chain combines TRBV5-1 with TRBJ1-5; unclear D gene. The germline V gene encodes CDR1 SGHRS and CDR2 YFSETQ. Trimming pared 0 bases from V and 2 bases from J, leaving 15 bases between. The length of the CDR3 is 17 residues. The CDR3 here is CASSLAPISEGNQPQHF. The DNA for the CDR3 is TGCGCCAGCAGCTTGGCTCCCATCAGTGAAGGCAATCAGCCCCAGCATTTT.

V and J are TRBV7-2 and TRBJ2-1; 8 bases line up with TRBD2. Germline CDR1 is SGHTA and CDR2 is FQGNSA. The V segment lost 4 bases and the J segment 9 bases; nucleotides outside the gene matches: 14. This CDR3 is built from 16 residues. The DNA of the CDR3 is TGTGCCAGCAGCTCCCTAATAGCGGGACTTAATGGTGAGCAGTTCTTC. As protein: CASSSLIAGLNGEQFF.

The chain is built from TRBV27 and TRBJ2-7; a weak D match, TRBD2 (7 bases). Germline V gives CDR1 MNHEY, CDR2 SMNVEV (reference sequence). Trimming cost V 2 bases and J 3 bases, with 14 bases left between them. The CDR3 sequence is 15 residues long. The CDR3 reads CASSLGGGLLYEQYF. For the CDR3, the DNA is TGTGCCAGCAGTTTAGGGGGGGGCCTCCTCTACGAGCAGTACTTC.

There are a few counts of this clonotype. The chain links TRBV5-1 to TRBJ2-1, with D possibly called TRBD1 or TRBD2 (6 bases each). The CDR3 loop spans 13 amino acids. Germline V CDR1 and CDR2: SGHRS, YFSETQ. The V gene lost 0 bases and the J gene lost 8 bases, with 9 bases spanning the gap. The CDR3: CASSLGGADEQFF. CDR3 nucleotide sequence: TGCGCCAGCAGCTTGGGGGGGGCGGATGAGCAGTTCTTC.

This sequence joins TRBV29-1 and TRBJ2-1; tentative D call: TRBD2 (6 bases). The CDR3 sequence is 14 residues long. Trimming left V 6 bases short and J 9 bases short, with 21 bases between. Germline V gene lookup returns CDR1 SQVTM and CDR2 ANQGSEA. In DNA form, the CDR3 reads TGCAGCGTGGAGAGGGGAGGAGCCGTAGGTGAGCAGTTCTTC. Protein product: CSVERGGAVGEQFF.

This clonotype was detected only a few times. This may come from a read error, since a much larger clone is one base off. This chain links TRBV7-2 with TRBJ1-5, with no clear D. Germline V gives CDR1 SGHTA, CDR2 FQGNSA. V was clipped by 5 bases and J by 0 bases, with 11 bases between them. The CDR3 totals 15 residues. DNA of the CDR3: TGTGCCAGCAGCCCTTGCGGGAATAGCAATCAGCCCCAGCATTTT. Translated, it gives CASSPCGNSNQPQHF.

This clonotype was seen at least ten times. The chain has TRBV19 and TRBJ2-1; TRBD1 aligns across 9 bases. The CDR3 is 15 residues long. CDR1 LNHDA and CDR2 SQIVND come from the germline V gene (reference sequence). V lost 6 bases to trimming and J lost 10 bases; unmatched junction nucleotides: 13. The chain's CDR3 is CASRTGTGPYKEQFF. The CDR3 nucleotides are TGTGCCAGTAGGACCGGGACAGGGCCCTATAAGGAGCAGTTCTTC.

This clonotype turned up a few times. This chain links TRBV6-8 with TRBJ1-1; the match to TRBD1 covers 8 bases. This CDR3 contains 14 residues. Germline V gives CDR1 MNHGY, CDR2 SAAAGT. Losses at the gene ends were 3 bases for V and 4 bases for J; bases not matched to a gene: 4. This chain's CDR3 is CASSYQGAFTEAFF. CDR3 nucleotide sequence: TGTGCCAGCAGTTATCAGGGGGCGTTCACTGAAGCTTTCTTT.

The chain is built from TRBV24-1 and TRBJ2-1, with D unresolved. Trimming took off 2 bases at V and 7 bases at J, with 5 bases between the two ends. This CDR3 region has 12 residues. CDR1 and CDR2 (germline): KGHDR, SFDVKD. CDR3 DNA: TGTGCCACCAGTGATTACGTAAATGAGCAGTTCTTC. Its protein product is CATSDYVNEQFF.

This clonotype has just a few counts. The rearrangement links TRBV7-2 to TRBJ2-3; 12 bases are a match to TRBD2. The length of the CDR3 is 18 residues. V dropped 2 bases and J dropped 2; count of bases not matched to a gene: 8. Germline-derived CDR1 and CDR2 are SGHTA and FQGNSA. The CDR3 bases are TGTGCCAGCAGCTTAAGAATACTAGCGGGAGGCCTCACAGATACGCAGTATTTT. It is translated as CASSLRILAGGLTDTQYF.

This clonotype was picked up a small number of times. This chain joins TRBV7-2 and TRBJ1-5, with 11 bases aligning to TRBD1. V gave up 1 base and J gave up 6 bases; unmatched junction bases: 2. The CDR3 totals 15 residues. Germline V gene sequence: CDR1 SGHTA, CDR2 FQGNSA. CDR3 loop: CASSLGTGGGQPQHF. As DNA, the CDR3 is TGTGCCAGCAGCTTAGGGACAGGGGGCGGTCAGCCCCAGCATTTT.

This chain joins TRBV6-2 or TRBV6-3 and TRBJ2-3, with a weak D call TRBD2 (5 bases). The CDR3 loop spans 14 amino acids. The V gene's germline CDR1 is MNHEY and CDR2 SVGEGT. The V gene lost 2 bases and the J gene lost 1 base, with 7 bases spanning the gap. The CDR3 bases are TGTGCCAGCAGTTACGAGGGTCGCACAGATACGCAGTATTTT. Translating gives CASSYEGRTDTQYF.

This clonotype was recorded a few times. J is TRBJ1-1 and V is TRBV4-1; D is undetermined. The germline V gene has CDR1 MGHRA and CDR2 YSYEKL. The CDR3 is 17 residues long. Deletions cut 6 bases from V and 0 bases from J, with 20 bases between. CDR3 amino acids: CASSLTAERALNTEAFF. The CDR3 DNA follows: TGCGCCAGCAGTCTCACAGCGGAGAGGGCTTTGAACACTGAAGCTTTCTTT.

This chain uses TRBV28 with TRBJ2-4; TRBD1 agrees at 8 bases. The CDR3 runs to 16 residues. V lost 5 bases and J lost 4; bases outside the gene matches: 10. Germline V gene lookup returns CDR1 MDHEN and CDR2 SYDVKM. The chain's CDR3 is CASSPQGALKKNIQYF. The CDR3 coding sequence is TGTGCCAGCAGTCCGCAGGGGGCCCTAAAAAAAAACATTCAGTACTTC.

This chain uses TRBV27 with TRBJ2-5; D not certain. CDR1 is MNHEY and CDR2 is SMNVEV in the germline V gene (reference sequence). V was shortened by 2 bases and J by 1 base, with 11 bases between the two germline ends. The CDR3 extends over 15 amino acids. CDR3 sequence (DNA): TGTGCCAGCAGTTTAAGACGAGTAAGCCAAGAGACCCAGTACTTC. Amino acids: CASSLRRVSQETQYF.

This clonotype has only a few counts. The rearrangement uses TRBV7-9 and TRBJ2-1, with 10 bases that match TRBD2. The CDR3 consists of 17 residues. From germline, CDR1 is SEHNR and CDR2 FQNEAQ (reference sequence). J gave up 6 bases and V 0 bases, and 8 bases lay outside the gene matches. Here the CDR3 reads CASSLAQGLASANEQFF. The CDR3 DNA reads TGTGCCAGCAGCTTAGCGCAGGGACTAGCGTCGGCCAATGAGCAGTTCTTC.

The chain has TRBV7-9 and TRBJ1-2; D possibly corresponds to TRBD1 (6 bases). With 5 bases removed from V and 8 bases from J, the gap between germline ends came to 15 bases. The germline gives CDR1 SEHNR, CDR2 FQNEAQ (reference sequence). This CDR3 has 13 amino acids. CDR3 loop: CASSVQEGEGYTF. The CDR3 region has the DNA TGTGCCAGCAGCGTTCAGGAGGGGGAAGGCTACACCTTC.

This clonotype was observed a few times. The J gene is TRBJ2-5, the V gene TRBV6-2 or TRBV6-3; D unclear. The CDR3 runs 14 residues. The V gene's germline CDR1 is MNHEY and CDR2 SVGEGT. The ends were cut back, 1 base at V and 0 bases at J, with 6 bases in the middle. The CDR3 nucleotides are TGTGCCAGCAGTTACTTATCGTACCAAGAGACCCAGTACTTC. The encoded protein is CASSYLSYQETQYF.

This clonotype has more than one count but fewer than ten. This chain links TRBV6-2 or TRBV6-3 with TRBJ2-2; D is unclear. V lost 0 bases to trimming and J lost 3 bases, with 17 bases between them. The CDR3 is 18 amino acids. Germline V gene sequence: CDR1 MNHEY, CDR2 SVGEGT. The CDR3 protein is CASSYSPAESSDTGELFF. CDR3 DNA sequence: TGTGCCAGCAGTTACTCGCCAGCTGAATCATCGGACACCGGGGAGCTGTTTTTT.